Listed below are T cell receptor beta chains from one sample, sequenced in a study of regulatory T cells in long-lasting Graves disease. TCRdb reprocessed the multiplex PCR reads via MiXCR and lists one record per CDR3 protein. In the table there are over 300,000 distinct CDR3 sequences, about 19% of which are singletons. This sample comprised peripheral blood mononuclear cells (PBMCs), obtained when the disease was refractory, from a patient treated with antithyroid drugs. These receptors were obtained from a female donor with Graves disease. The CDR3 runs from the conserved cysteine through the conserved F or W. Each record gives: D gene, V gene, CDR3 length, clone size, J gene, CDR3 DNA, CDR3 protein. D genes are given only for firm matches. Only part of the rows carry a size: once, few, many, or a class if the clone is expanded.

NA	TRBV20-1	12	NA	TRBJ1-5	TGCAGTGCCAGGACAGAAAATCAGCCCCAGCATTTT	CSARTENQPQHF
NA	TRBV27	18	NA	TRBJ2-6	TGTGCCAGCAGTTCCTCTTTTACGGGGCTGGGAGGGGCCAACGTCCTGACTTTC	CASSSSFTGLGGANVLTF
NA	TRBV27	15	few	TRBJ1-6	TGTGCCAGCAGTCTAACGGACGCCTATAATTCACCCCTCCACTTT	CASSLTDAYNSPLHF
TRBD1	TRBV7-9	16	NA	TRBJ1-2	TGTGCCAGCAGCGATCTCCTGGACAGGGCGGTCTATGGCTACACCTTC	CASSDLLDRAVYGYTF
TRBD1	TRBV19	15	many	TRBJ1-5	TGTGCCAGTAGTCCGGGACAGCTTAGCAATCAGCCCCAGCATTTT	CASSPGQLSNQPQHF
TRBD1	TRBV6-1	15	few	TRBJ2-5	TGTGCCAGCAGGGCCCGGGACAGCTGGCAAGAGACCCAGTACTTC	CASRARDSWQETQYF
NA	TRBV6-1	19	many	TRBJ1-2	TGTGCCAGCAGTGAAGCGCGATGGCTATCGGGGGGGGGGGATCATGGCTACACCTTC	CASSEARWLSGGGDHGYTF
TRBD1	TRBV6-1	13	NA	TRBJ2-5	TGTGCCAGCAGGACAGGGGGCACAGAGACCCAGTACTTC	CASRTGGTETQYF
TRBD1	TRBV20-1	14	many	TRBJ2-7	TGCAGTGCTAGTGCTTCGGACAGGGGCAACGAGCAGTACTTC	CSASASDRGNEQYF
TRBD1	TRBV11-3	14	many	TRBJ2-5	TGTGCCAGCAGCACGCACAGGGGCCAAGAGACCCAGTACTTC	CASSTHRGQETQYF
NA	TRBV7-8	14	many	TRBJ1-2	TGTGCCAGCAGCGTAGACGGAGTAAGCTATGGCTACACCTTC	CASSVDGVSYGYTF
NA	TRBV5-1	16	few	TRBJ2-7	TGCGCCAGCAGCAGGGAGGCCGGTTCGCAGGGTTACGAGCAGTACTTC	CASSREAGSQGYEQYF
NA	TRBV24-1	16	NA	TRBJ1-4	TGTGCCACCAATGATTTGCGGCAGGGGAGTAATGAAAAACTGTTTTTT	CATNDLRQGSNEKLFF
TRBD2	TRBV5-1	16	NA	TRBJ2-7	TGCGCCAGTGCCTCCGGGACTAGCGGGAGGATATTCGAGCAGTACTTC	CASASGTSGRIFEQYF
NA	TRBV9	15	few	TRBJ1-1	TGTGCCAGCAGCGTAGACAAGGGATGGGGCACTGAAGCTTTCTTT	CASSVDKGWGTEAFF
NA	TRBV3-1	13	many	TRBJ2-7	TGTGCCAGCAGCCAAGACCTATCCTACGAGCAGTACTTC	CASSQDLSYEQYF
NA	TRBV12-3/TRBV12-4	13	many	TRBJ2-5	TGTGCCAGCAGTTTTCCTGGTTTAGAGACCCAGTACTTC	CASSFPGLETQYF
NA	TRBV7-3	16	many	TRBJ1-1	TGTGCCAGCAGCTTAATCGGGCGGGGGCAAGACACTGAAGCTTTCTTT	CASSLIGRGQDTEAFF
NA	TRBV6-2/TRBV6-3	16	many	TRBJ2-7	TGTGCCAGCAGTTACCCGAAGGGATGGGACTCCTACGAGCAGTACTTC	CASSYPKGWDSYEQYF
TRBD1	TRBV27	14	many	TRBJ1-6	TGTGCCAGCGGAGGACAGGGGGCTTATTCACCCCTCCACTTT	CASGGQGAYSPLHF
NA	TRBV15	13	many	TRBJ1-2	TGTGCCACCAGCAGAGACAGAGTCTATGGCTACACCTTC	CATSRDRVYGYTF
NA	TRBV20-1	13	NA	TRBJ2-7	TGCAGTGCCCCCGAAGGGGGAGGACCCGAGCAGTACTTC	CSAPEGGGPEQYF
NA	TRBV30	14	many	TRBJ2-5	TGTGCCTGGAGGTTGGATAGTTACGGAGAGACCCAGTACTTC	CAWRLDSYGETQYF
NA	TRBV11-2	11	many	TRBJ2-7	TGTGCCAGCGAGCGGAACTACGAGCAGTACTTC	CASERNYEQYF
NA	TRBV6-2/TRBV6-3	13	NA	TRBJ1-2	TGTGCCAGCAGTTACTTGGCGGAATATGGCTACACCTTC	CASSYLAEYGYTF